This T cell receptor beta chain was captured by sequencing in a study of blood T cell repertoires in COVID-19. V dropped 7 bases and J dropped 4 bases, with 14 bases sitting between them. Per the germline V gene, CDR1 is MNHNY and CDR2 is SVGAGI (reference sequence). CDR3 length: 15 amino acids. Clones were sequenced by immunoSEQ multiplex PCR, and TCRdb holds only the in-frame ones, with some missing. Of 150,000 or so clones listed, over 80% are singletons. Across about two dozen US areas, participants ranged in age from about 18 to 90 years. Resolution of symptoms, clearance, or two negative PCRs was present in recovered Cohort 3 donors.

The chain couples TRBV6-6 to TRBJ1-6, with D maybe TRBD1 (5 bases). The receptor comes from a woman aged 60-75 years who had recovered from COVID-19. The sample was PBMCs or T cells enriched from blood (not recorded which). The CDR3 DNA sequence: TGTGCCAGCACCCCGGTAGGGGATTATAATTCACCCCTCCACTTT. Translating gives CASTPVGDYNSPLHF.